The next 18 T cell receptor beta chains were all read from a single sample in a study of shared clonotypes between healthy human individuals. Profiled with immunoSEQ multiplex PCR; TCRdb holds only in-frame clones, not every one. The table has a few million clones, just over 90% seen once. Sequencing used naive CD4+ T cells sorted from blood. Subset here: CD45RA+ positively selected. The receptors were sampled from a man aged 18 to 29 in good health.

The genes are TRBV30 and TRBJ2-2; 9 bases are shared with TRBD2. V shed 5 bases, J shed 3 bases, and the junction held 10 bases outside the gene matches. The CDR3 has 16 amino acids. Germline V gene data show CDR1 as GTSNPN and CDR2 as SVGIG (reference sequence). The CDR3 loop reads CAWGRMAGGHTGELFF. CDR3 DNA sequence: TGTGCCTGGGGTAGGATGGCGGGAGGGCACACCGGGGAGCTGTTTTTT.

The rearrangement joins TRBV4-1 to TRBJ2-4; TRBD1 matches at 7 bases. Germline V lookup: CDR1 MGHRA, CDR2 YSYEKL. With V trimmed by 2 bases and J by 7 bases, 11 bases remained unmatched. This CDR3 contains 16 residues. For the CDR3, the DNA is TGCGCCAGCAGCCAATCCCAACTACTACAGGGGAACATTCAGTACTTC. Translated: CASSQSQLLQGNIQYF.

The chain is built from TRBV6-5 and TRBJ1-2, with D maybe TRBD1 (5 bases). Germline values: CDR1 MNHEY, CDR2 SVGAGI. This CDR3 region has 11 residues. V was shortened by 6 bases and J by 8 bases, with 10 bases between the two germline ends. The CDR3 bases are TGTGCCAGCAGGGGGGGGGTCGGCTACACCTTC. Its protein is CASRGGVGYTF.

The chain combines TRBV6-6 with TRBJ2-1, with 10 positions matching TRBD2. Trimming cost V 5 bases and J 7 bases; bases outside gene matches: 8. The CDR3 runs to 15 residues. Germline assignment: CDR1 MNHNY and CDR2 SVGAGI (reference sequence). CDR3 in amino acids: CASSSPGTSVNEQFF. The CDR3 bases are TGTGCCAGCAGTAGTCCCGGGACTAGCGTGAATGAGCAGTTCTTC.

The DNA for the CDR3 is TGTGCCAGCAGCGTGACAGGGGGCGGTTTCACAGATACGCAGTATTTT. Its translation: CASSVTGGGFTDTQYF. The genes are TRBV5-5 and TRBJ2-3; TRBD1 matches 10 bases. The junction had 7 bases not matched to a gene; V was cut back by 4 bases and J by 2 bases. This CDR3 has 16 amino acids. CDR1 SGHKS and CDR2 YYEKEE come from the germline V gene (reference sequence). Based on the CDR3 plus reference TRBV5-5 and TRBJ2-3, the full variable domain is DAGVTQSPTHLIKTRGQQVTLRCSPISGHKSVSWYQQVLGQGPQFIFQYYEKEERGRGNFPDRFSARQFPNYSSELNVNALLLGDSALYLCASSVTGGGFTDTQYFGPGTRLTVL.

The chain's CDR3 is CASTPDRVYGYTF. CDR3 sequence (DNA): TGTGCCAGCACCCCGGACAGGGTTTATGGCTACACCTTC. The genes are TRBV6-5 and TRBJ1-2; 8 nucleotides match TRBD1. Unmatched junction bases numbered 6, after V lost 7 bases and J lost 5 bases. Germline V gene sequence: CDR1 MNHEY, CDR2 SVGAGI. This CDR3 region has 13 residues.

This sequence joins TRBV5-6 and TRBJ2-1; D call uncertain. The germline gives CDR1 SGHDT, CDR2 YYEEEE. The V end lost 2 bases, the J end lost 3 bases, and 6 bases lay between the germline ends. The CDR3 extends over 13 amino acids. The CDR3, as DNA: TGTGCCAGCAGCTTCAGCGTCTACAATGAGCAGTTCTTC. Protein sequence: CASSFSVYNEQFF. The full variable domain, in which reference TRBV5-6 and TRBJ2-1 provide the parts outside the CDR3, is DAGVTQSPTHLIKTRGQQVTLRCSPKSGHDTVSWYQQALGQGPQFIFQYYEEEERQRGNFPDRFSGHQFPNYSSELNVNALLLGDSALYLCASSFSVYNEQFFGPGTRLTVL.

The chain has TRBV5-1 and TRBJ1-1; D is undetermined. The V gene's germline CDR1 is SGHRS and CDR2 YFSETQ. V was pared by 0 bases and J by 1 base, with 10 bases between. The CDR3 loop spans 15 amino acids. The CDR3 protein is CASSLEPAKNTEAFF. The CDR3 DNA follows: TGCGCCAGCAGCTTGGAACCAGCGAAGAACACTGAAGCTTTCTTT.

J is TRBJ1-2 and V is TRBV28; the match to TRBD1 covers 11 bases. The CDR3 extends over 13 amino acids. J lost 8 bases, V lost 8 bases, and 7 bases had no gene match. From germline, CDR1 is MDHEN and CDR2 SYDVKM. CDR3 in amino acids: CASLGQGATGYTF. DNA for the CDR3: TGTGCCAGCCTTGGACAGGGGGCGACCGGCTACACCTTC.

The chain is built from TRBV12-5 and TRBJ1-1; TRBD1 might be the D (5 bases). V was pared by 0 bases and J by 8 bases, with 13 bases between. The CDR3 sequence is 14 residues long. Germline lookup yields CDR1 LGHNT and CDR2 FRNRAP. The CDR3 bases are TGTGCTAGTGGTTTGGTAGGCAGGGCGGGGGAAGCTTTCTTT. This codes for CASGLVGRAGEAFF.

The gene calls are TRBV5-1 and TRBJ1-3; tentatively, D is TRBD1 (6 bases). Germline V gives CDR1 SGHRS, CDR2 YFSETQ. V dropped 2 bases and J dropped 3 bases, with 9 bases sitting between them. This CDR3 region has 14 residues. CDR3 sequence (DNA): TGCGCCAGCAGCTTTGGACAGATTGGAAACACCATATATTTT. Translation: CASSFGQIGNTIYF.

The V gene is TRBV7-2, the J gene TRBJ2-7, with 8 positions matching TRBD2. In germline, CDR1 is SGHTA, CDR2 FQGNSA. V gave up 6 bases and J gave up 1 base; unmatched junction bases: 5. The CDR3 totals 14 residues. The DNA for the CDR3 is TGTGCCAGCAGTCCCGGGACTAGATCCTACGAGCAGTACTTC. Residues: CASSPGTRSYEQYF.

The chain is built from TRBV7-2 and TRBJ2-5, with no clear D. Trimming pared 4 bases from V and 1 base from J, leaving 10 bases between. The germline gives CDR1 SGHTA, CDR2 FQGNSA. The CDR3 consists of 14 residues. The CDR3 DNA follows: TGTGCCAGCAGCTATTGGACGGGCCAAGAGACCCAGTACTTC. Amino acids: CASSYWTGQETQYF.

This chain connects TRBV2 to TRBJ2-7; 9 nucleotides agree with TRBD2. The CDR3 extends over 14 amino acids. Trimming at V came to 4 bases and at J to 6 bases, leaving 7 bases not matched to a gene. Germline lookup yields CDR1 SNHLY and CDR2 FYNNEI. This chain's CDR3 is CASSGERGAVEQYF. The DNA for the CDR3 is TGTGCCAGCAGTGGGGAGCGGGGGGCTGTCGAGCAGTACTTC.

In its sample, this clone was seen a few times. The chain couples TRBV18 to TRBJ1-1; no definite D call. The V end lost 5 bases, the J end lost 4 bases, and 11 bases lay between the germline ends. Germline lookup yields CDR1 KGHSH and CDR2 LQKENI. This CDR3 is built from 13 residues. The CDR3 region is CASSGPKGTEAFF. The CDR3 nucleotides are TGTGCCAGCTCAGGACCTAAGGGCACTGAAGCTTTCTTT.

This clone has only one observation. This sequence joins TRBV28 and TRBJ2-7, with unresolved D. CDR1 is MDHEN, CDR2 SYDVKM, per germline. V lost 4 bases and J 2 bases, leaving 9 bases between the germline ends. The CDR3 loop spans 13 amino acids. The CDR3 protein is CASSSPPPYEQYF. In DNA, the CDR3 is TGTGCCAGCAGTTCCCCTCCCCCCTACGAGCAGTACTTC.

The chain has TRBV13 and TRBJ2-7; weak D call: TRBD2 (6 bases). Germline CDR1 and CDR2: PRHDT and FYEKMQ (reference sequence). The germline V and J ends were trimmed by 5 bases and 2 bases, with 13 bases remaining between them. CDR3 size: 14 residues. The CDR3 nucleotides are TGTGCCAGCAGCGCCCGACTAGGGGCCTACGAGCAGTACTTC. Translating gives CASSARLGAYEQYF.

Concerning this clone: The germline gene is not matched at one end of the junction; a read error may be the cause. J is TRBJ2-1 and V is TRBV7-7, with TRBD2 matching 7 bases. CDR3 length equals 14 residues. Germline lookup yields CDR1 SSHAT and CDR2 FNYEAQ (reference sequence). In DNA, the CDR3 is TGTGCTAGCAGCTTAGTGGGAGGGGTCGATGAGCAGTTCTTC. This codes for CASSLVGGVDEQFF.